This TCR beta chain is drawn from a study of identical twins. Study results and limitations: These conclusions were based on statistical analysis (cross-sectional, not following the same donors).

TCRdb reprocessed the 5' RACE reads with MiXCR, giving one entry per CDR3 protein. The repertoire holds 200,000 to 250,000 distinct CDR3 sequences, with approximately 6.8% as singletons. This clonotype was observed a handful of times. Its cognate antigen is unknown. The V gene's germline CDR1 is SGHTA and CDR2 FQGNSA. This CDR3 contains 14 residues. Trimming stripped 5 bases from V and 6 bases from J, with 15 bases between. The sample also formed part of further work on yellow fever vaccine responses in identical twins.

This clonotype originated in a woman younger than 30 in good health. Sequenced input: CD8+ T cells sorted from blood. The chain links TRBV7-2 to TRBJ2-3; perhaps TRBD2 as D (5 bases). The CDR3, as DNA: TGTGCCAGCAGCCCGGACTTGTTTTTGGATACGCAGTATTTT. Translated, it gives CASSPDLFLDTQYF.